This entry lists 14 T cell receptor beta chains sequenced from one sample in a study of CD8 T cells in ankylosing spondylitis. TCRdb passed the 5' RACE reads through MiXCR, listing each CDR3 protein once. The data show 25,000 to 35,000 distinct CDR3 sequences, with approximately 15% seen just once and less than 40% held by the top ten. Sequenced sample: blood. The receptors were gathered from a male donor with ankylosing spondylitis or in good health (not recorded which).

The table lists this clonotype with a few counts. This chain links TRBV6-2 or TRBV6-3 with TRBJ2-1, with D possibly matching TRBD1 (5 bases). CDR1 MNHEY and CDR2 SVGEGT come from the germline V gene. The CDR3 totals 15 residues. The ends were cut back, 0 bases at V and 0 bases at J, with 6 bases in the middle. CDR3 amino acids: CASSYSRASYNEQFF. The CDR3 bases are TGTGCCAGCAGTTACTCCAGGGCCTCCTACAATGAGCAGTTCTTC.

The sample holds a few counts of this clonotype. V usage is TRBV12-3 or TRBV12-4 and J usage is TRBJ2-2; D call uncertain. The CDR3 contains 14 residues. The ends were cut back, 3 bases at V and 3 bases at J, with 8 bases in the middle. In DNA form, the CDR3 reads TGTGCCAGCAGTTTCAATGTGGACACCGGGGAGCTGTTTTTT. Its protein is CASSFNVDTGELFF.

CDR3 residues: CASSTTGATEAFF. DNA of the CDR3: TGTGCCAGCAGCACCACAGGGGCCACTGAAGCTTTCTTT. The chain uses TRBV12-3 or TRBV12-4 and TRBJ1-1; 7 bases are a match to TRBD1. CDR3 length: 13 residues. V shed 6 bases and J 4 bases; nucleotides not matched to a gene: 5.

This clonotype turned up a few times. The CDR3 DNA sequence: TGCGCCAGCAGCTTCGGGCGGGGTGATGTGCAGTTCTTC. It is translated as CASSFGRGDVQFF. J is TRBJ2-1 and V is TRBV5-1; TRBD2 might be the D (6 bases). The CDR3 is 13 amino acids. Trimming took 2 bases from V and 12 from J, leaving 15 bases between them. CDR1 SGHRS and CDR2 YFSETQ come from the germline V gene.

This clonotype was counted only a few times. CDR3 sequence: CASSPDTGELFF. In DNA form, the CDR3 reads TGTGCCAGCAGCCCAGACACCGGGGAGCTGTTTTTT. The J gene is TRBJ2-2, the V gene TRBV3-1; unclear D gene. From germline, CDR1 is LGHDT and CDR2 YNNKEL (reference sequence). V lost 4 bases and J 3 bases, leaving 3 bases between the germline ends. This CDR3 has 12 amino acids.

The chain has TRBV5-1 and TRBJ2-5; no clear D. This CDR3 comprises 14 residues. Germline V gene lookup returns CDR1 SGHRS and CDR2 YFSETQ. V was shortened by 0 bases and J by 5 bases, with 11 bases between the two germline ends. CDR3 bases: TGCGCCAGCAGCTTGGTTGCTCGTTCGGAGACCCAGTACTTC. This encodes CASSLVARSETQYF. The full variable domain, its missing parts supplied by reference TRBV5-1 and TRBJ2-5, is KAGVTQTPRYLIKTRGQQVTLSCSPISGHRSVSWYQQTPGQGLQFLFEYFSETQRNKGNFPGRFSGRQFSNSRSEMNVSTLELGDSALYLCASSLVARSETQYFGPGTRLLVL.

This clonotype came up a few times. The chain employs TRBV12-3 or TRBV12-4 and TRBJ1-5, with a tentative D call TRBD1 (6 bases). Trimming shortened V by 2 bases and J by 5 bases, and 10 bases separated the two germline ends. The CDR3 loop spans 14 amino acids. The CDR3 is CASSLTGGDQPQHF. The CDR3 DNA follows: TGTGCCAGCAGTTTAACCGGGGGCGATCAGCCCCAGCATTTT.

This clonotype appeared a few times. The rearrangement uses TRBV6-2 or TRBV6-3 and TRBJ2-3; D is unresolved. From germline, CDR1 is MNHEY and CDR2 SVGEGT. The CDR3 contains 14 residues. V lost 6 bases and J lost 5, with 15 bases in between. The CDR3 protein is CASSHARARDTQYF. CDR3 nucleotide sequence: TGTGCCAGCAGCCACGCAAGGGCCCGAGATACGCAGTATTTT.

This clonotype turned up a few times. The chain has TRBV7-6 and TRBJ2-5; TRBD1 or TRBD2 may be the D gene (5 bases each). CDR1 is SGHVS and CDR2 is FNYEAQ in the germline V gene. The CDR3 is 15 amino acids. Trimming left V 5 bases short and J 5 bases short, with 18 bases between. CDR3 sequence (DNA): TGTGCCAGCAGCCAACGGTCAGGGTCGGGGGAGACCCAGTACTTC. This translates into CASSQRSGSGETQYF.

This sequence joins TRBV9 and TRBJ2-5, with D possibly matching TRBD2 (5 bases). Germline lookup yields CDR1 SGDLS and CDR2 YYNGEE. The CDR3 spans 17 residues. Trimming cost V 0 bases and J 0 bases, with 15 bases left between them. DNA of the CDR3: TGTGCCAGCAGCGTAGGGGTGACACGAGGGCACCAAGAGACCCAGTACTTC. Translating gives CASSVGVTRGHQETQYF. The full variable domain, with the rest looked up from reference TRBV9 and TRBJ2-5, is DSGVTQTPKHLITATGQRVTLRCSPRSGDLSVYWYQQSLDQGLQFLIQYYNGEERAKGNILERFSAQQFPDLHSELNLSSLELGDSALYFCASSVGVTRGHQETQYFGPGTRLLVL.

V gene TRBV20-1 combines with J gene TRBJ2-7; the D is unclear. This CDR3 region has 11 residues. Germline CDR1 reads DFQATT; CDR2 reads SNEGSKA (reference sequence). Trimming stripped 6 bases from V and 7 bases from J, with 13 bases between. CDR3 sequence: CSARARQEQYF. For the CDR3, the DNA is TGCAGTGCCCGGGCCCGTCAGGAGCAGTACTTC.

This chain's CDR3 is CASSRDRGTQYF. CDR3 nucleotides: TGTGCCAGCAGCAGGGACAGGGGGACCCAGTACTTC. The J gene is TRBJ2-5, the V gene TRBV7-2; 10 bases align to TRBD1. This CDR3 has 12 amino acids. J lost 7 bases, V lost 5 bases, and 1 base had no gene match. Per the germline V gene, CDR1 is SGHTA and CDR2 is FQGNSA.

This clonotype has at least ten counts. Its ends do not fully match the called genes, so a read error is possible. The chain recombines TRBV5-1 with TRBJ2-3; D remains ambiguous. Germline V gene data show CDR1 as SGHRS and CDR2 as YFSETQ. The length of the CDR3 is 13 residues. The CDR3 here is CASSLGGTDTQYF. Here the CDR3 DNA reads TGTGCCAGCAGCTTAGGCGGCACAGATACGCAGTATTTT.

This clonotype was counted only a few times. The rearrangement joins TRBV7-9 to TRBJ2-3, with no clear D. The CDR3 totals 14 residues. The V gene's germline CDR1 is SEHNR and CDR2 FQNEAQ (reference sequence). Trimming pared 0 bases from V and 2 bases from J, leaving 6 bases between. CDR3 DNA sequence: TGTGCCAGCAGCTTAGCTTCCAACACAGATACGCAGTATTTT. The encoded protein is CASSLASNTDTQYF.